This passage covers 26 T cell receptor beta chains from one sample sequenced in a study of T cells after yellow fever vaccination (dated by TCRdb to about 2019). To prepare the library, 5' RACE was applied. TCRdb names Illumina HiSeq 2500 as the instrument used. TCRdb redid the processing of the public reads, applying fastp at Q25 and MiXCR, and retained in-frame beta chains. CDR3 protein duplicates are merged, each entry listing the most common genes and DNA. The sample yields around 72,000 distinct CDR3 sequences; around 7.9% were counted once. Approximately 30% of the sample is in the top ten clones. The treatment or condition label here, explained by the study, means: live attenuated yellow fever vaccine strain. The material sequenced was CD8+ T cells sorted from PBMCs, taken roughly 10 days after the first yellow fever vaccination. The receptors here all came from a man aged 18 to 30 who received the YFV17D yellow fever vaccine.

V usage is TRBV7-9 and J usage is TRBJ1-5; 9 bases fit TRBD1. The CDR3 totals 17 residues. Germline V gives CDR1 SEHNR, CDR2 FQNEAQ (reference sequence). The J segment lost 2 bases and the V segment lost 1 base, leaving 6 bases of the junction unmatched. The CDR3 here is CASSLGGRTGGNQPQHF. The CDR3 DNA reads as TGTGCCAGCAGCTTAGGCGGTCGGACAGGGGGCAATCAGCCCCAGCATTTT.

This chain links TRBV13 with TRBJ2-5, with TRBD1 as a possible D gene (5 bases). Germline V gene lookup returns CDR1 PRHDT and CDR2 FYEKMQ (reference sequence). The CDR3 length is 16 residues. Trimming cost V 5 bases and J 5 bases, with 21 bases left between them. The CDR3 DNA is TGTGCCAGCAGCCCCACCAGGGAAGGCCGAAACGAGACCCAGTACTTC. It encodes CASSPTREGRNETQYF. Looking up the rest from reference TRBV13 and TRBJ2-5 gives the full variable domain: AAGVIQSPRHLIKEKRETATLKCYPIPRHDTVYWYQQGPGQDPQFLISFYEKMQSDKGSIPDRFSAQQFSDYHSELNMSSLELGDSALYFCASSPTREGRNETQYFGPGTRLLVL.

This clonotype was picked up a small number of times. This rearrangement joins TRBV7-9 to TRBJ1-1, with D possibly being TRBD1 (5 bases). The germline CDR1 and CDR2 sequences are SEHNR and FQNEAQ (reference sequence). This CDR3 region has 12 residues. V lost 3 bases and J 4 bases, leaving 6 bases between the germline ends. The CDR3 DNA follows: TGTGCCAGCAGCTTTCAGGGCACTGAAGCTTTCTTT. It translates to CASSFQGTEAFF.

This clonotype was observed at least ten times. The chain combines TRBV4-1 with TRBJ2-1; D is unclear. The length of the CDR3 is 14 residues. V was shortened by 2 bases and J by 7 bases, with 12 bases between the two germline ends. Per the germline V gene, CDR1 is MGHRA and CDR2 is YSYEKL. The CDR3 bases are TGCGCCAGCAGCCAACTAAGGGATGGGAATGAGCAGTTCTTC. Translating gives CASSQLRDGNEQFF.

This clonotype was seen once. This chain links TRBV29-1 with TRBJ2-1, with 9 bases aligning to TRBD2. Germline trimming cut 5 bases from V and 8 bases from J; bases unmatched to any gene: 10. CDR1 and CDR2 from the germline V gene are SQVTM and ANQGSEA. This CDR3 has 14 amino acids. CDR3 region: CSVFKLAGSHEQFF. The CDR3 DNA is TGCAGCGTTTTTAAGCTAGCGGGGAGCCATGAGCAGTTCTTC.

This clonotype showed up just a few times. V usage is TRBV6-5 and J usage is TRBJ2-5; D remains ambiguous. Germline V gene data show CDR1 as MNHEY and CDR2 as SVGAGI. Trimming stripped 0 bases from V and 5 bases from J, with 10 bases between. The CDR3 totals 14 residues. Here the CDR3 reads CASSYSNLVETQYF. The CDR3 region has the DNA TGTGCCAGCAGTTACTCGAACCTCGTGGAGACCCAGTACTTC.

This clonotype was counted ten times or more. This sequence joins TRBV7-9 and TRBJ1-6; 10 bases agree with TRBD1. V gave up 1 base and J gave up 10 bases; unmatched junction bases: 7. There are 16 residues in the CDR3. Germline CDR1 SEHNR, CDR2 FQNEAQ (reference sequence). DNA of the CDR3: TGTGCCAGCAGCTTAGAGGGACAGGGGTTCTTATCACCCCTCCACTTT. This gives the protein CASSLEGQGFLSPLHF.

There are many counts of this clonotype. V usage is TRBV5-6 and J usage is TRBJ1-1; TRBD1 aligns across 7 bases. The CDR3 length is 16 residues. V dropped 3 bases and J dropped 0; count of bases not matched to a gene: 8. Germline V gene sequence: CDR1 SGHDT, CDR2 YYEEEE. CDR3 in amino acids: CASSSGPTGLNTEAFF. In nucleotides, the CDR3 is TGTGCCAGCAGCTCGGGCCCGACAGGGTTGAACACTGAAGCTTTCTTT.

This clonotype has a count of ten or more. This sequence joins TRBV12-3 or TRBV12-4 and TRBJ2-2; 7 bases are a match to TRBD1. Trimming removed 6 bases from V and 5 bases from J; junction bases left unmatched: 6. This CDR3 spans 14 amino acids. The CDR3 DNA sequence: TGTGCCAGCAGGCCCCCGACAGGGACCGGGGAGCTGTTTTTT. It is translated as CASRPPTGTGELFF.

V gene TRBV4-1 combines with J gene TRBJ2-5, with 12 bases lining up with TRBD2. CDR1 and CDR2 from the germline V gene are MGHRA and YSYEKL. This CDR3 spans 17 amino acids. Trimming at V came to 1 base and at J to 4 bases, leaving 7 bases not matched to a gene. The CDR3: CASSQGTSGVSGETQYF. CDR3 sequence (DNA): TGCGCCAGCAGCCAAGGGACTAGCGGGGTGTCGGGAGAGACCCAGTACTTC.

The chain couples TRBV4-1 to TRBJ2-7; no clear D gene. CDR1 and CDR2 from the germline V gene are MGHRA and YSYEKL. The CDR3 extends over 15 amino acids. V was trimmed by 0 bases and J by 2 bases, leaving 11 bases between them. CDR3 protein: CASSQDSRETYEQYF. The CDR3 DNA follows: TGCGCCAGCAGCCAAGATTCAAGGGAAACCTACGAGCAGTACTTC.

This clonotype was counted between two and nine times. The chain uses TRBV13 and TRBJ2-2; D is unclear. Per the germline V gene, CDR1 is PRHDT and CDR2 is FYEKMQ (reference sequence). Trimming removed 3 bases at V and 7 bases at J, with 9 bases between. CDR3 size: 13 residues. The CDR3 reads CASSFVADGELFF. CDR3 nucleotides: TGTGCCAGCAGCTTCGTCGCAGACGGGGAGCTGTTTTTT.

The CDR3 nucleotides read TGTGCCAGTAGTATAGGTAAAGCCCCGGTGGGGGAGCAGTACTTC. Translation: CASSIGKAPVGEQYF. V usage is TRBV19 and J usage is TRBJ2-7; D is ambiguous. The CDR3 has 15 residues. Trimming stripped 1 base from V and 7 bases from J, with 17 bases between. Germline lookup yields CDR1 LNHDA and CDR2 SQIVND (reference sequence).

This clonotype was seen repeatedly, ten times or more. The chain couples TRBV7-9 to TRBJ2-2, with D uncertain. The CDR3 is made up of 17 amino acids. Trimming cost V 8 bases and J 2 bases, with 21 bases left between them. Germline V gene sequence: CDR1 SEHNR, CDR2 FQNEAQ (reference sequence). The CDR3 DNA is TGTGCCAGCGCACCCAGCGACATAAAGCTTAACACCGGGGAGCTGTTTTTT. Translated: CASAPSDIKLNTGELFF.

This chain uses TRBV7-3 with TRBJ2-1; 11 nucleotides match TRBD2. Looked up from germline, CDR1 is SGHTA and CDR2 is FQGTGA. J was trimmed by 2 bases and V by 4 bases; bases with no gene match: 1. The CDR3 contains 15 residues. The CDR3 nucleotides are TGTGCCAGCAGCTCACTAGCGGGGGCCTACAATGAGCAGTTCTTC. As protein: CASSSLAGAYNEQFF.

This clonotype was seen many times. CDR3 DNA: TGTGCCAGCAGCCGAGAGGCCCCGAGCACTGAAGCTTTCTTT. It is translated as CASSREAPSTEAFF. The genes are TRBV25-1 and TRBJ1-1; D gene uncertain. Trimming cost V 6 bases and J 4 bases, with 15 bases left between them. Germline CDR1 reads MGHDK; CDR2 reads SYGVNS. The CDR3 contains 14 residues.

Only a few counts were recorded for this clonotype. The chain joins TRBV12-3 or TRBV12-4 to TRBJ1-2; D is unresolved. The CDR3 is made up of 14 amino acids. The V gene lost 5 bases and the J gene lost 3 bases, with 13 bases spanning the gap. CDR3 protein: CASSLGWAHYGYTF. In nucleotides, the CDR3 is TGTGCCAGCAGTCTGGGTTGGGCCCACTATGGCTACACCTTC.

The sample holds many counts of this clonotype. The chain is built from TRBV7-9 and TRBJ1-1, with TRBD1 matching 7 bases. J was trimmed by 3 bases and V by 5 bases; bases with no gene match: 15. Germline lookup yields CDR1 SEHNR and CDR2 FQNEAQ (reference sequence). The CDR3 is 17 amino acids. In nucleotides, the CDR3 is TGTGCCAGCAGCAAAGACAAGACAGGGCTGGGGGACACTGAAGCTTTCTTT. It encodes CASSKDKTGLGDTEAFF.

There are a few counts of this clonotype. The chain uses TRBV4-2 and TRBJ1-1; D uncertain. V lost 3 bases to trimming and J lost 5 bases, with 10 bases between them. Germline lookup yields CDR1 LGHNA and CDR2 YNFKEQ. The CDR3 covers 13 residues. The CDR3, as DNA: TGTGCCAGCAGCCAGGGGAGTCGAACTGAAGCTTTCTTT. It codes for CASSQGSRTEAFF.

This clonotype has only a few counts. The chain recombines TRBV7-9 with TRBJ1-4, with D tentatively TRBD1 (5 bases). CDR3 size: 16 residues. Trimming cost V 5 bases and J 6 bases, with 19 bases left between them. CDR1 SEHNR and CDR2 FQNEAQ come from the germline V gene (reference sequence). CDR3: CASSPASGKMDEKLFF. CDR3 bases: TGTGCCAGCAGCCCCGCCTCAGGGAAGATGGATGAAAAACTGTTTTTT.

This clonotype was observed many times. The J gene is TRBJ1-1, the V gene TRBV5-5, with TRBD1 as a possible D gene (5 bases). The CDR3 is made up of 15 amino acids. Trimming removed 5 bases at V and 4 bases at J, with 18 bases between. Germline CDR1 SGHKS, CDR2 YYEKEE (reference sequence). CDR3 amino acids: CASSYGPTGGTEAFF. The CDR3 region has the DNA TGTGCCAGCAGTTATGGCCCGACTGGGGGCACTGAAGCTTTCTTT.

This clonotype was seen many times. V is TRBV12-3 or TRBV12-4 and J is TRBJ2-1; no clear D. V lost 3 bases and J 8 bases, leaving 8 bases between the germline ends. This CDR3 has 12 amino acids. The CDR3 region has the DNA TGTGCCAGCAGTTTTGGCGTTTATGAGCAGTTCTTC. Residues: CASSFGVYEQFF.

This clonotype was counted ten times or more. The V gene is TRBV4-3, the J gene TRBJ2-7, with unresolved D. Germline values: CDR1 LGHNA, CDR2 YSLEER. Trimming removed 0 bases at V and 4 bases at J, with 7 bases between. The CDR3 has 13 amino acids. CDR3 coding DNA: TGCGCCAGCAGCCAAGACCTCGGTTACGAGCAGTACTTC. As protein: CASSQDLGYEQYF.

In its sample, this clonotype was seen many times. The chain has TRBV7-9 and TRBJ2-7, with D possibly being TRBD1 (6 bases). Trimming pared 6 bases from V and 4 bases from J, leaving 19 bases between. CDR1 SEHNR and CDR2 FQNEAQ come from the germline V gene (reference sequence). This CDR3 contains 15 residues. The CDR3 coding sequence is TGTGCCAGCAGTCCCATGGGGGCCGGGGAGTACGAGCAGTACGTC. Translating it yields CASSPMGAGEYEQYV.

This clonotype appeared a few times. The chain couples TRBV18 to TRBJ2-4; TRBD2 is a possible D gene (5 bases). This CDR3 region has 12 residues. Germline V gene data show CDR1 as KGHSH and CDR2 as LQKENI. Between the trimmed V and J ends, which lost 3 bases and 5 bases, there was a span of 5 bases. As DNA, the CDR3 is TGTGCCAGCTCACCGGGAGAAAACATTCAGTACTTC. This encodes CASSPGENIQYF.

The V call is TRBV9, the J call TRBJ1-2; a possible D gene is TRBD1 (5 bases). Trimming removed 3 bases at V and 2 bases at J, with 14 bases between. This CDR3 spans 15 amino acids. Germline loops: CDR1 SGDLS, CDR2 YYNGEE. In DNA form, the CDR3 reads TGTGCCAGCAGCGGACTGGGGACCGGCAACTATGGCTACACCTTC. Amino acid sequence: CASSGLGTGNYGYTF. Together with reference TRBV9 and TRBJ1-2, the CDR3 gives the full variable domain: DSGVTQTPKHLITATGQRVTLRCSPRSGDLSVYWYQQSLDQGLQFLIQYYNGEERAKGNILERFSAQQFPDLHSELNLSSLELGDSALYFCASSGLGTGNYGYTFGSGTRLTVV.